This T cell receptor beta chain was recorded in a study of spatial heterogeneity in lung cancer. This sample's time point: sample taken at primary tumor resection. Germline CDR1 reads SNHLY; CDR2 reads FYNNEI. Trimming removed 7 bases at V and 0 bases at J, with 7 bases between. The CDR3 is 14 amino acids. MiXCR, applied by TCRdb to the 5' RACE reads, yields one record per CDR3 protein. The table records roughly 10,000 distinct CDR3 sequences, about 8.4% of them present only once. This clonotype was seen repeatedly, ten times or more. The antigen is unknown. The size of this beta chain means little, since it is a stray read in a library made for alpha chains. Study conclusions and caveats: Of tumor T cells, an estimated coverage of around 7% was reached for alpha chains and approximately 14% for beta chains. Tracking of tumor mutation counts was seen in expanded intratumoral alpha and beta TCR counts. As ubiquitous and regional nonsynonymous mutations varied, counts of ubiquitous and regional expanded TCRs tracked them, respectively.

This chain links TRBV2 with TRBJ2-6; D gene uncertain. The source was lung tumor tissue, collected at surgery. The TCR was taken from a female donor with early-stage non-small cell lung cancer. As DNA, the CDR3 is TGTGCCAGCAACCCGGACTCTGGGGCCAACGTCCTGACTTTC. This codes for CASNPDSGANVLTF.